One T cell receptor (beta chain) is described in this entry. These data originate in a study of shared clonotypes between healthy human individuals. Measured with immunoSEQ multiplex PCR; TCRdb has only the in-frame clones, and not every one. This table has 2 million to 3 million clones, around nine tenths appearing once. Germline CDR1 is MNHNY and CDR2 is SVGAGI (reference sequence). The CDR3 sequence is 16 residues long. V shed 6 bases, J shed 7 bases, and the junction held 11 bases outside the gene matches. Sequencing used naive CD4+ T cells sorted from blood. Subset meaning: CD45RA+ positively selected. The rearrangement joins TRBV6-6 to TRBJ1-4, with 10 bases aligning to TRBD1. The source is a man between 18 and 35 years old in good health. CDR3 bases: TGTGCCAGCAGCCCTCGCCCGGACAGGGGGGTTGAAAAACTGTTTTTT. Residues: CASSPRPDRGVEKLFF.